This T cell receptor (beta chain) stems from a study of Ad26.COV2.S vaccination and SARS-CoV-2 variants. Per germline, CDR1 LNHNV and CDR2 YYDKDF (reference sequence). Trimming stripped 1 base from V and 5 bases from J, with 12 bases between. The CDR3 contains 15 residues. As to treatment: 19 received Ad26.COV2.S at low or high dose, single or two shots; 5 received placebo; per-sample allocation not given. Day 63 following the first vaccine or placebo injection was when the samples were taken. This clone was seen more than once but under ten times. The antigen is undetermined. Regarding the study as a whole: The breadth of spike-specific CD8+ and CD4+ T cell responses after vaccination was reportedly substantial. Analyses of TCR breadth and depth may have underestimated total T cell responses. Those who received vaccine or placebo ended up with similar non-spike TCR breadth.

Here immunoSEQ multiplex PCR was the method, and the copy in TCRdb shows in-frame clones only, minus some. The table records about 330,000 clones, about 90% of them present only once. The sequences come from peripheral blood, collected in a trial of Ad26.COV2.S vaccine versus placebo. The genes are TRBV15 and TRBJ2-1; D is unresolved. This TCR derives from a person between 18 and 59 years old who received the Ad26.COV2.S COVID-19 vaccine or a placebo. The CDR3 protein is CATSRAGGSNNEQFF. The CDR3 DNA reads as TGTGCCACCAGCAGAGCTGGCGGATCGAACAATGAGCAGTTCTTC.